This record concerns one T cell receptor beta chain sequence. These data come from a study of blood T cell repertoires in COVID-19. Assay: immunoSEQ multiplex PCR; the TCRdb copy retains only in-frame clones and omits some. The sample has just over 150,000 clones, 80% seen once. CDR3 length: 18 residues. Trimming removed 6 bases from V and 4 bases from J; junction bases left unmatched: 17. CDR1 is KGHSH, CDR2 LQKENI, per germline. This clonotype was obtained from a man in his 60s with acute or convalescent COVID-19. Sequencing used peripheral blood. The V call is TRBV18, the J call TRBJ1-2; 10 nucleotides align to TRBD1. CDR3 loop: CASSLNRWDRGLFYGYTF. CDR3 nucleotide sequence: TGTGCCAGCTCTCTGAACCGTTGGGACAGGGGCCTCTTCTATGGCTACACCTTC.